Listed below are T cell receptor beta chains from one sample, sequenced in a study of T cells after yellow fever vaccination. A single record per CDR3 protein comes from TCRdb applying MiXCR to the 5' RACE reads. The sample lists around 360,000 distinct CDR3 sequences, 9.5% to 13% seen once, with roughly 18% in the top ten. The source was PBMCs, collected on the day of the first yellow fever vaccination. The source of these receptors is a man between 18 and 29 years old who received the YFV17D yellow fever vaccine. The CDR3 runs from the conserved cysteine through the conserved F or W. Fields, in order: D gene, V gene, J gene, clone size, CDR3 protein, CDR3 DNA. D genes are given only for firm matches. Only some rows state a clone size, as once, few, many or a class for expanded clones.

.,TRBV5-1,TRBJ1-1,few,CASSLLSELNTEAFF,TGCGCCAGCAGCTTGTTGAGCGAATTGAACACTGAAGCTTTCTTT
.,TRBV5-1,TRBJ1-6,.,CASSLAAAANSPLHF,TGCGCCAGCAGCTTGGCGGCGGCAGCTAATTCACCCCTCCACTTT
.,TRBV4-1,TRBJ1-5,many,CASSQDLDSQHQPQHF,TGCGCCAGCAGCCAAGACTTGGACAGCCAACATCAGCCCCAGCATTTT
.,TRBV5-1,TRBJ2-2,many,CASSLLDTGELFF,TGCGCCAGCAGCTTATTAGACACCGGGGAGCTGTTTTTT
.,TRBV6-2/TRBV6-3,TRBJ1-1,few,CASSYYTREKAFF,TGTGCCAGCAGTTACTATACCAGGGAGAAAGCTTTCTTT
.,TRBV20-1,TRBJ1-5,few,CSARGVQTDTSVNQPQHF,TGCAGTGCTAGAGGCGTCCAAACGGACACCTCTGTCAATCAGCCCCAGCATTTT
.,TRBV7-9,TRBJ2-2,few,CASRRGRAGELFF,TGTGCCAGCAGGAGGGGACGTGCCGGGGAGCTGTTTTTT
.,TRBV3-1,TRBJ1-2,.,CASSPLNSGETSGYTF,TGTGCCAGCAGCCCCCTAAATAGCGGGGAAACGAGCGGCTACACCTTC
TRBD1,TRBV7-2,TRBJ1-2,.,CASSSPRHGTEYGYTF,TGTGCCAGCAGCTCCCCAAGGCATGGGACAGAATATGGCTACACCTTC
.,TRBV20-1,TRBJ2-1,once,CSAPRGYEQFF,TGCAGTGCCCCACGAGGGTATGAGCAGTTCTTC
.,TRBV12-3/TRBV12-4,TRBJ2-6,.,CASSFESGANVLTF,TGTGCCAGCAGTTTCGAATCTGGGGCCAACGTCCTGACTTTC
.,TRBV18,TRBJ1-6,.,CASSADGSRAPLHF,TGTGCCAGCTCAGCGGACGGCTCACGAGCACCCCTCCACTTT
.,TRBV5-1,TRBJ1-1,few,CASSLDPGQNTEAFF,TGCGCCAGCAGCTTGGACCCGGGACAGAACACTGAAGCTTTCTTT
TRBD1,TRBV13,TRBJ2-2,.,CASSFKRDRDTGELFF,TGTGCCAGCAGCTTTAAAAGGGACAGGGACACCGGGGAGCTGTTTTTT
.,TRBV5-4,TRBJ2-2,many,CASSVPAGELFF,TGTGCCAGCAGCGTACCAGCCGGGGAGCTGTTTTTT
.,TRBV6-1,TRBJ2-3,few,CASTTPGSPDTQYF,TGTGCCAGCACTACCCCAGGGTCCCCAGATACGCAGTATTTT
TRBD1,TRBV3-1,TRBJ1-2,.,CASSRRTGGEGLIGGYTF,TGTGCCAGCAGCCGACGGACAGGGGGTGAAGGATTGATAGGAGGCTACACCTTC
.,TRBV7-2,TRBJ1-2,.,CASSPDNRDYGYTF,TGTGCCAGCAGTCCGGACAATAGGGACTATGGCTACACCTTC